Presented here are 22 T cell receptor beta chains from one specimen sequenced in a study of blood T cell repertoires in COVID-19. Clones were read by immunoSEQ multiplex PCR, and TCRdb kept only the in-frame ones, dropping some. There are around 270,000 clones in the sample; 70% to 90% occur only once, and roughly 4% lies in the top ten. The sequenced sample was PBMCs or T cells enriched from blood (not recorded which). The receptors originated from a woman in her thirties who had recovered from COVID-19.

The V and J genes are TRBV14 and TRBJ2-7; 7 bases agree with TRBD2. The junction had 12 bases not matched to a gene; V was cut back by 1 base and J by 3 bases. The germline V gene encodes CDR1 SGHDN and CDR2 FVKESK. CDR3 length: 17 amino acids. CDR3 sequence: CASSQGGLADTYYEQYF. In nucleotides, the CDR3 is TGTGCCAGCAGCCAAGGCGGGCTAGCGGATACCTACTACGAGCAGTACTTC.

The V gene is TRBV3-1 (or the pseudogene TRBV3-2), the J gene TRBJ1-1; no firm D call. Germline V gene lookup returns CDR1 LGHDT and CDR2 YNNKEL (reference sequence). Trimming took off 4 bases at V and 2 bases at J, with 14 bases between the two ends. CDR3 length equals 15 residues. The CDR3 nucleotides are TGTGCCAGCAGCCCTCTTCCCATGAGCAACACTGAAGCTTTCTTT. Encoded protein: CASSPLPMSNTEAFF.

This rearrangement joins TRBV7-9 to TRBJ1-6; D remains ambiguous. Germline V gene sequence: CDR1 SEHNR, CDR2 FQNEAQ (reference sequence). The CDR3 is made up of 15 amino acids. V was shortened by 1 base and J by 8 bases, with 12 bases between the two germline ends. The CDR3 sequence: CASSLVRETDSPLHF. CDR3 DNA sequence: TGTGCCAGCAGCTTAGTTCGTGAAACAGATTCACCCCTCCACTTT.

The CDR3 DNA reads TGTGCCAGCAGCGGACTAGCGGGAGAGGGTTACACCGGGGAGCTGTTTTTT. It codes for CASSGLAGEGYTGELFF. The chain couples TRBV6-2 or TRBV6-3 to TRBJ2-2; 13 bases map to TRBD2. Germline trimming cut 6 bases from V and 3 bases from J; bases unmatched to any gene: 7. CDR1 and CDR2 (germline): MNHEY, SVGEGT. CDR3 length: 17 residues.

Many counts were recorded for this clone. V is TRBV5-4 and J is TRBJ2-3; 10 nucleotides line up with TRBD2. Germline CDR1 and CDR2: SGHNT and YYREEE (reference sequence). Losses at the gene ends were 0 bases for V and 5 bases for J; bases not matched to a gene: 0. This CDR3 is built from 14 residues. The CDR3 bases are TGTGCCAGCAGCTTGGGACTAGCGGGAGATACGCAGTATTTT. It yields the protein CASSLGLAGDTQYF.

The chain has TRBV2 and TRBJ1-1; 10 bases align to TRBD1. Germline V gene sequence: CDR1 SNHLY, CDR2 FYNNEI. The CDR3 runs to 16 residues. The ends lost 3 bases at V and 1 base at J; junction bases unmatched: 5. CDR3 loop: CASSDRTGGKNTEAFF. The CDR3 DNA follows: TGTGCCAGCAGTGACAGGACAGGGGGGAAGAACACTGAAGCTTTCTTT.

This clone was seen a single time. The rearrangement links TRBV30 to TRBJ2-7, with TRBD1 matching 8 bases. The CDR3 has 14 amino acids. Germline lookup yields CDR1 GTSNPN and CDR2 SVGIG (reference sequence). V lost 3 bases, J lost 3 bases, and 7 bases stayed unmatched. The CDR3 spells CAWRGLGQVYEQYF. CDR3 nucleotides: TGTGCCTGGAGGGGCCTGGGACAGGTCTACGAGCAGTACTTC.

The V call is TRBV7-8, the J call TRBJ1-2; possible D gene TRBD1, 5 bases. Per the germline V gene, CDR1 is SGHVS and CDR2 is FQNEAQ. V gave up 1 base and J gave up 4 bases, with 7 bases separating them. This CDR3 contains 13 residues. In DNA form, the CDR3 reads TGTGCCAGCAGCTTAGAGGGGATCTATGGCTACACCTTC. Amino acid sequence: CASSLEGIYGYTF.

V is TRBV19 and J is TRBJ1-2; the match to TRBD1 covers 7 bases. Trimming cost V 3 bases and J 5 bases; bases outside gene matches: 6. This CDR3 comprises 14 residues. The germline V gene encodes CDR1 LNHDA and CDR2 SQIVND (reference sequence). CDR3 loop: CASSIQGVMYGYTF. The CDR3 region has the DNA TGTGCCAGTAGTATTCAGGGGGTTATGTATGGCTACACCTTC.

This chain connects TRBV30 to TRBJ1-6; D may be TRBD1 (5 bases). The CDR3 length is 13 residues. Germline assignment: CDR1 GTSNPN and CDR2 SVGIG (reference sequence). V lost 4 bases, J lost 7 bases, and 11 bases lay in between. CDR3 region: CAWTSRGNSPLHF. The CDR3 DNA reads as TGTGCCTGGACCTCTAGGGGAAATTCACCCCTCCACTTT.

The V call is TRBV6-1, the J call TRBJ1-5, with a weak D call TRBD1 (5 bases). The ends were cut back, 2 bases at V and 0 bases at J, with 8 bases in the middle. The CDR3 contains 15 residues. In germline, CDR1 is MNHNS, CDR2 SASEGT. CDR3 DNA sequence: TGTGCCAGCAGTGAAAGGGGTTATAGCAATCAGCCCCAGCATTTT. This encodes CASSERGYSNQPQHF.

The rearrangement uses TRBV2 and TRBJ1-2, with D maybe TRBD1 (6 bases). The V end was cut by 1 base, the J end by 4 bases, with 13 bases between. Germline V lookup: CDR1 SNHLY, CDR2 FYNNEI. This CDR3 is built from 15 residues. The CDR3 is CASSEGGQRIYGYTF. CDR3 sequence (DNA): TGTGCCAGCAGTGAAGGAGGACAGAGAATCTATGGCTACACCTTC.

The count of this clone is one. The CDR3 spells CASSKGQRATNEQFF. The CDR3 bases are TGTGCCAGCAGCAAAGGGCAGCGGGCAACGAATGAGCAGTTCTTC. The chain recombines TRBV21-1 with TRBJ2-1; TRBD2, the table's D call, was not compared with the DNA. TRBV21-1 is an annotated pseudogene. This CDR3 has 15 residues.

The J gene is TRBJ1-2, the V gene TRBV28; 7 nucleotides agree with TRBD1. Losses at the gene ends were 6 bases for V and 5 bases for J; bases not matched to a gene: 15. Germline CDR1 reads MDHEN; CDR2 reads SYDVKM. CDR3 length equals 16 residues. CDR3 amino acids: CASSSPWGQGEYGYTF. Written as DNA, the CDR3 is TGTGCCAGCAGCTCCCCATGGGGGCAGGGGGAATATGGCTACACCTTC.

The V gene is TRBV2, the J gene TRBJ1-4; TRBD1 might be the D (6 bases). This CDR3 is built from 17 residues. V was clipped by 1 base and J by 5 bases, with 17 bases between them. Germline V gene lookup returns CDR1 SNHLY and CDR2 FYNNEI. The CDR3 sequence is CASSEGEREGGNEKLFF. CDR3 sequence (DNA): TGTGCCAGCAGTGAAGGGGAGAGGGAGGGGGGAAATGAAAAACTGTTTTTT.

The chain couples TRBV12-1 to TRBJ1-2. TRBV12-1 is recorded as a pseudogene. The length of the CDR3 is 14 residues. The CDR3, as DNA: TGTGCCAGCAGCGAAAGGGGACTCCACTATGGCTACACCTTC. This sequence encodes CASSERGLHYGYTF.

The gene calls are TRBV5-4 and TRBJ2-3; 7 bases match TRBD1. J lost 2 bases, V lost 2 bases, and 17 bases had no gene match. The length of the CDR3 is 19 residues. Germline lookup yields CDR1 SGHNT and CDR2 YYREEE (reference sequence). CDR3 sequence reads: CASSLPSPGQSLSTDTQYF. The DNA for the CDR3 is TGTGCCAGCAGCTTACCTTCTCCGGGACAGTCCTTATCCACAGATACGCAGTATTTT.

The chain recombines TRBV6-5 with TRBJ2-1; D might be TRBD2 (7 bases). Per germline, CDR1 MNHEY and CDR2 SVGAGI. The CDR3 extends over 13 amino acids. Trimming shortened V by 7 bases and J by 4 bases, and 11 bases separated the two germline ends. The CDR3: CASTGRGYNEQFF. The CDR3 DNA reads TGTGCCAGCACAGGGAGGGGGTACAATGAGCAGTTCTTC.

The CDR3 loop is CASSPGQSNQPQHF. DNA of the CDR3: TGTGCCAGCAGCCCGGGACAATCCAATCAGCCCCAGCATTTT. The chain recombines TRBV5-6 with TRBJ1-5, with D possibly being TRBD1 (6 bases). The CDR3 covers 14 residues. V was shortened by 4 bases and J by 3 bases, with 11 bases between the two germline ends. Germline lookup yields CDR1 SGHDT and CDR2 YYEEEE.

The chain links TRBV6-5 to TRBJ2-1, with D perhaps TRBD1 (5 bases). The V end lost 0 bases, the J end lost 2 bases, and 11 bases lay between the germline ends. CDR3 length: 16 amino acids. Per germline, CDR1 MNHEY and CDR2 SVGAGI. The CDR3 protein is CASSYSQGPTYNEQFF. DNA of the CDR3: TGTGCCAGCAGTTACTCGCAGGGCCCAACCTACAATGAGCAGTTCTTC.

The rearrangement links TRBV5-1 to TRBJ2-7; D is possibly TRBD2 (5 bases). The CDR3 is made up of 12 amino acids. Per the germline V gene, CDR1 is SGHRS and CDR2 is YFSETQ. The germline V and J ends were trimmed by 2 bases and 5 bases, with 8 bases remaining between them. This CDR3 is CASSFRGDEQYF. CDR3 in DNA: TGCGCCAGCAGCTTCCGGGGAGACGAGCAGTACTTC.

The chain joins TRBV5-1 to TRBJ2-3; 7 bases agree with TRBD2. Unmatched junction bases numbered 27, after V lost 2 bases and J lost 0 bases. The CDR3 consists of 23 residues. Germline-derived CDR1 and CDR2 are SGHRS and YFSETQ. In DNA form, the CDR3 reads TGCGCCAGCAGCTTATCTGATCGACGGGGGGACGTCGGTCAGCGACTTAGCACAGATACGCAGTATTTT. Its translation: CASSLSDRRGDVGQRLSTDTQYF. Variable domain in full (rest from reference TRBV5-1 and TRBJ2-3): KAGVTQTPRYLIKTRGQQVTLSCSPISGHRSVSWYQQTPGQGLQFLFEYFSETQRNKGNFPGRFSGRQFSNSRSEMNVSTLELGDSALYLCASSLSDRRGDVGQRLSTDTQYFGPGTRLTVL.